One sample yielded the 23 T cell receptor beta chains listed below, sequenced in a study of T cell repertoires in cytomegalovirus infection. TCRdb re-called the reads with MiXCR, one entry per CDR3 protein. The sample yields 150,000 to 200,000 distinct CDR3 sequences, roughly a sixth seen once. The sequenced sample consisted of CD8+ T cells from PBMCs. These receptors all stem from a human donor in good health (CMV status not recorded). Some clones in this sample may be carry-over from other donors' samples.

The V call is TRBV7-8, the J call TRBJ2-2; 8 bases are shared with TRBD1. With 3 bases clipped from V and 4 bases from J, the junction kept 4 bases outside the gene matches. Looked up from germline, CDR1 is SGHVS and CDR2 is FQNEAQ. This CDR3 is 15 amino acids long. CDR3 in amino acids: CASSFGTGGTGELFF. For the CDR3, the DNA is TGTGCCAGCAGCTTCGGGACAGGTGGCACCGGGGAGCTGTTTTTT.

This clonotype was counted only a few times. The chain couples TRBV4-3 to TRBJ2-2; possible D gene TRBD1, 5 bases. The V end lost 1 base, the J end lost 6 bases, and 12 bases lay between the germline ends. The CDR3 sequence is 15 residues long. Germline V lookup: CDR1 LGHNA, CDR2 YSLEER. The CDR3 bases are TGCGCCAGCAGCCAAGGAAGGGGTTCCTCCGGGGAGCTGTTTTTT. It translates to CASSQGRGSSGELFF.

The V and J genes are TRBV20-1 and TRBJ2-7, with 9 bases matching TRBD2. V lost 6 bases to trimming and J lost 2 bases; unmatched junction nucleotides: 11. Germline CDR1 DFQATT, CDR2 SNEGSKA (reference sequence). The CDR3 contains 15 residues. The CDR3 sequence is CSAQGLAGGPYEQYF. Here the CDR3 DNA reads TGCAGTGCCCAGGGGTTGGCGGGGGGGCCCTACGAGCAGTACTTC.

The rearrangement uses TRBV20-1 and TRBJ1-2; 10 bases fit TRBD1. The CDR3 has 15 residues. Trimming cost V 4 bases and J 3 bases; bases outside gene matches: 8. In germline, CDR1 is DFQATT, CDR2 SNEGSKA (reference sequence). The CDR3 DNA follows: TGCAGTGCTAAAATCCCGGGACAGGGGTACTATGGCTACACCTTC. Encoded protein: CSAKIPGQGYYGYTF.

V is TRBV7-2 and J is TRBJ2-1; D not certain. Germline V gene lookup returns CDR1 SGHTA and CDR2 FQGNSA. The V end was cut by 5 bases, the J end by 0 bases, with 11 bases between. This CDR3 has 15 amino acids. The CDR3 nucleotides read TGTGCCAGCAGCCCCTACCTTAGCTCCTACAATGAGCAGTTCTTC. Translating gives CASSPYLSSYNEQFF.

A few counts support this clonotype. This sequence joins TRBV5-1 and TRBJ2-1; 7 nucleotides line up with TRBD1. The junction had 10 bases not matched to a gene; V was cut back by 5 bases and J by 2 bases. This CDR3 region has 16 residues. Germline assignment: CDR1 SGHRS and CDR2 YFSETQ. CDR3 sequence: CASSRTQGEPYNEQFF. DNA for the CDR3: TGCGCCAGCAGTCGTACTCAGGGGGAGCCCTACAATGAGCAGTTCTTC.

This clonotype was seen a few times. The chain employs TRBV10-3 and TRBJ2-7; TRBD1 or TRBD2 may be the D gene (7 bases each). The germline V gene has CDR1 ENHRY and CDR2 SYGVKD. The length of the CDR3 is 19 residues. Trimming took 7 bases from V and 6 from J, leaving 34 bases between them. DNA for the CDR3: TGTGCCATCACAAGGACGGGAGACAGGGAGGGTACTACCTTGGGCGAGCAGTACTTC. It translates to CAITRTGDREGTTLGEQYF.

The rearrangement uses TRBV7-9 and TRBJ2-6, with 9 bases matching TRBD1. The V segment lost 5 bases and the J segment 12 bases; nucleotides outside the gene matches: 11. The germline CDR1 and CDR2 sequences are SEHNR and FQNEAQ (reference sequence). The CDR3 is 15 residues long. CDR3 DNA: TGTGCCAGCAGCCACCGGGACAGGGCCCCCAGCGTCCTGACTTTC. Protein: CASSHRDRAPSVLTF.

The sample holds a few counts of this clonotype. The CDR3 DNA reads as TGCGCCAGCAGCCATGGGGATTCGGCAGACACTGAAGCTTTCTTT. Its translation is CASSHGDSADTEAFF. The V and J genes are TRBV4-3 and TRBJ1-1; D remains unclear. V lost 3 bases and J lost 3, with 14 bases in between. Germline values: CDR1 LGHNA, CDR2 YSLEER. The CDR3 spans 15 residues.

This clonotype appeared a few times. The chain combines TRBV15 with TRBJ2-7, with 8 bases fitting TRBD2. With V trimmed by 6 bases and J by 3 bases, 4 bases remained unmatched. The CDR3 consists of 13 residues. Per germline, CDR1 LNHNV and CDR2 YYDKDF (reference sequence). CDR3 DNA sequence: TGTGCCACCAGTCGGGGGGGACTCTACGAGCAGTACTTC. It codes for CATSRGGLYEQYF.

The chain joins TRBV19 to TRBJ1-2; D might be TRBD1 (5 bases). The CDR3 covers 12 residues. CDR1 and CDR2 from the germline V gene are LNHDA and SQIVND (reference sequence). Trimming took 7 bases from V and 8 from J, leaving 14 bases between them. For the CDR3, the DNA is TGTGCCAGTACTCCGGGACGTCAAGGCTACACCTTC. Residues: CASTPGRQGYTF.

This clonotype has just a few counts. CDR3 DNA sequence: TGTGCCAGCGTCGTGAGACAGGGGCCTAACACCGGGGAGCTGTTTTTT. Translation: CASVVRQGPNTGELFF. The chain combines TRBV7-9 with TRBJ2-2; TRBD1 matches at 8 bases. The germline V gene has CDR1 SEHNR and CDR2 FQNEAQ (reference sequence). This CDR3 contains 16 residues. The J segment lost 2 bases and the V segment lost 8 bases, leaving 10 bases of the junction unmatched.

This chain links TRBV12-3 or TRBV12-4 with TRBJ2-1; D not certain. The CDR3 extends over 12 amino acids. V was shortened by 5 bases and J by 10 bases, with 12 bases between the two germline ends. The CDR3 here is CASSHRVGEQFF. The CDR3 DNA sequence: TGTGCCAGCAGTCATAGGGTGGGCGAGCAGTTCTTC.

This clonotype has ten or more counts. This chain uses TRBV19 with TRBJ2-1, with unresolved D. The CDR3 runs to 13 residues. Germline CDR1 and CDR2: LNHDA and SQIVND (reference sequence). V was shortened by 4 bases and J by 7 bases, with 11 bases between the two germline ends. CDR3 residues: CASSNFVSNEQFF. CDR3 DNA: TGTGCCAGTAGTAACTTCGTAAGTAATGAGCAGTTCTTC.

V gene TRBV13 combines with J gene TRBJ2-7; D could derive from TRBD1 or TRBD2 (5 bases each). The ends were cut back, 2 bases at V and 3 bases at J, with 11 bases in the middle. This CDR3 is 14 amino acids long. The germline V gene encodes CDR1 PRHDT and CDR2 FYEKMQ (reference sequence). The CDR3 DNA follows: TGTGCCAGCAGCTTATGGGACGGAGGCTACGAGCAGTACTTC. Its translation is CASSLWDGGYEQYF.

This clonotype was observed a handful of times. The J gene is TRBJ2-7, the V gene TRBV15, with D perhaps matching TRBD1 or TRBD2 (5 bases each). This CDR3 has 16 amino acids. Germline V gene lookup returns CDR1 LNHNV and CDR2 YYDKDF (reference sequence). The ends were cut back, 2 bases at V and 1 base at J, with 15 bases in the middle. CDR3 region: CATSRTHAGSSYEQYF. CDR3 in DNA: TGTGCCACCAGCAGAACCCACGCAGGGAGTTCCTACGAGCAGTACTTC.

Details on this clonotype: The germline gene is not matched at one end of the junction; a read error may be the cause. The chain carries TRBV6-2 or TRBV6-3 and TRBJ2-1; D possibly corresponds to TRBD1 (6 bases). This CDR3 is 14 amino acids long. The V gene's germline CDR1 is MNHEY and CDR2 SVGEGT. The CDR3 DNA reads TGTGCCAGCAGTTCCAGGGGCTCCTACAATGAGCAGCTCTTC. Its protein product is CASSSRGSYNEQLF.

The sample holds one count of this clonotype. The gene calls are TRBV12-3 or TRBV12-4 and TRBJ1-5; 11 bases map to TRBD1. V gave up 6 bases and J gave up 7 bases; unmatched junction bases: 8. This CDR3 spans 15 amino acids. In DNA form, the CDR3 reads TGTGCCAGCAGCCCGGGACAGGGGGTCGGACAGCCCCAGCATTTT. Its protein product is CASSPGQGVGQPQHF.

This clonotype has a handful of counts. The chain is built from TRBV11-1 and TRBJ2-1; D not resolved. The ends were cut back, 4 bases at V and 0 bases at J, with 10 bases in the middle. The germline CDR1 and CDR2 sequences are SGHAT and FQDESV (reference sequence). This CDR3 has 15 residues. The CDR3 DNA follows: TGTGCCAGCAGCTCACATTATAGCTCCTACAATGAGCAGTTCTTC. Translated, it gives CASSSHYSSYNEQFF.

The rearrangement joins TRBV15 to TRBJ2-1, with D possibly matching TRBD1 (6 bases). This CDR3 is 16 amino acids long. From germline, CDR1 is LNHNV and CDR2 YYDKDF (reference sequence). Trimming pared 1 base from V and 0 bases from J, leaving 10 bases between. The CDR3 is CATSRAQDSSYNEQFF. CDR3 nucleotide sequence: TGTGCCACCAGCAGAGCTCAGGACAGCTCCTACAATGAGCAGTTCTTC.

The CDR3 nucleotides are TGTGCCAGCAGCGACGGCGCTAACTATGGCTACACCTTC. Translated, it gives CASSDGANYGYTF. This rearrangement joins TRBV7-9 to TRBJ1-2; D gene ambiguous. Germline lookup yields CDR1 SEHNR and CDR2 FQNEAQ (reference sequence). There are 13 residues in the CDR3. The germline V and J ends were trimmed by 5 bases and 0 bases, with 7 bases remaining between them.

This sequence joins TRBV7-2 and TRBJ2-7, with 10 positions matching TRBD1. With V trimmed by 2 bases and J by 7 bases, 2 bases remained unmatched. The CDR3 has 13 amino acids. The germline gives CDR1 SGHTA, CDR2 FQGNSA. The CDR3 DNA follows: TGTGCCAGCAGCTTAAGGGGACAGGGGGAGCAGTACTTC. Its translation: CASSLRGQGEQYF.

The DNA of the CDR3 is TGTGCCAGCAGCCCCCCCACGGGACTAGCGGGGCTTAGCTCTGGGGCCAACGTCCTGACTTTC. Protein product: CASSPPTGLAGLSSGANVLTF. The rearrangement links TRBV7-3 to TRBJ2-6, with 13 nucleotides matching TRBD2. Germline V gives CDR1 SGHTA, CDR2 FQGTGA. This CDR3 comprises 21 residues. Trimming removed 5 bases from V and 0 bases from J; junction bases left unmatched: 13.